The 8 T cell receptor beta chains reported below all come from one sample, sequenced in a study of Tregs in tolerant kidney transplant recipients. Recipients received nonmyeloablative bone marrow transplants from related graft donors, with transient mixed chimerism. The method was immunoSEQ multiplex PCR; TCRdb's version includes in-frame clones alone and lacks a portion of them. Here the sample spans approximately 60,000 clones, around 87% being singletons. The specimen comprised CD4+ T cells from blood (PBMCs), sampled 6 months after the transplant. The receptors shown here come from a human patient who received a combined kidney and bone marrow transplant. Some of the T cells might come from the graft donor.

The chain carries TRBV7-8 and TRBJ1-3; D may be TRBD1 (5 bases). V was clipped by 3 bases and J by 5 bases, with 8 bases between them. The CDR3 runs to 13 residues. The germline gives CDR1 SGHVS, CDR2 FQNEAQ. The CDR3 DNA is TGTGCCAGCAGCTTCGACAGCAGAAACACCATATATTTT. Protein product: CASSFDSRNTIYF.

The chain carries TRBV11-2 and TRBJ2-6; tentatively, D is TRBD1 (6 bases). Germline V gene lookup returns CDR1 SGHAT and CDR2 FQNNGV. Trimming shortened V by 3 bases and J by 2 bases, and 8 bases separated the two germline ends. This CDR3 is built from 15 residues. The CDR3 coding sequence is TGTGCCAGCAGCTTCAGGGGTGCTGGGGCCAACGTCCTGACTTTC. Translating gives CASSFRGAGANVLTF.

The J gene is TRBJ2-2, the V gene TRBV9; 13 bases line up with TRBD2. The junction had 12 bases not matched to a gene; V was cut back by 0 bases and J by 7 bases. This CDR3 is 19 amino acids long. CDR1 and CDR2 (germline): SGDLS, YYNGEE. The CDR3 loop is CASSVARHGLAGAGGELFF. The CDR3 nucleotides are TGTGCCAGCAGCGTAGCCCGCCATGGACTAGCGGGAGCGGGCGGGGAGCTGTTTTTT. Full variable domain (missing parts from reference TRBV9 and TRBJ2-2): DSGVTQTPKHLITATGQRVTLRCSPRSGDLSVYWYQQSLDQGLQFLIQYYNGEERAKGNILERFSAQQFPDLHSELNLSSLELGDSALYFCASSVARHGLAGAGGELFFGEGSRLTVL.

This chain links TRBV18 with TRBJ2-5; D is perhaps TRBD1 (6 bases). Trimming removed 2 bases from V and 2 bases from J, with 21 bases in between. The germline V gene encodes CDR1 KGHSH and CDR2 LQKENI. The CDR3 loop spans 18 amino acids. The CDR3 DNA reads TGTGCCAGCTCACCAGGGCTTCACGAGGGGGAGAGGCAAGAGACCCAGTACTTC. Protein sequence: CASSPGLHEGERQETQYF.

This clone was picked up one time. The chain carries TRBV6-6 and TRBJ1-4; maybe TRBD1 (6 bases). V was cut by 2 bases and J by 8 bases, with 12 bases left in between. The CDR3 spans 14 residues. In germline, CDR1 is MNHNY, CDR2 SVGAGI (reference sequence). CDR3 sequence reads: CASSYGGAGEKLFF. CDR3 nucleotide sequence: TGTGCCAGCAGTTACGGGGGGGCTGGGGAAAAACTGTTTTTT.

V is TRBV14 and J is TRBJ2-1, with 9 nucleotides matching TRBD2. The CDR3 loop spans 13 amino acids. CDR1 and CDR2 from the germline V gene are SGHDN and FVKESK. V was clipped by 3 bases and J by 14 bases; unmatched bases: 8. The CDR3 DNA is TGTGCCAGCAGCCACAATCCGGGACTAGCAAAGTTCTTC. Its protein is CASSHNPGLAKFF.

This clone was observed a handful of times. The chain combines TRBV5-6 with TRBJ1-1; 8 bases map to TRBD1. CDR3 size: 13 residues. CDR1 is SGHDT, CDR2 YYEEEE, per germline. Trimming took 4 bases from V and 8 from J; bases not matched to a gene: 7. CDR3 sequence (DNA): TGTGCCAGCAGCCTTGGAGGGGACAGGGAAGCTTTCTTT. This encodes CASSLGGDREAFF.

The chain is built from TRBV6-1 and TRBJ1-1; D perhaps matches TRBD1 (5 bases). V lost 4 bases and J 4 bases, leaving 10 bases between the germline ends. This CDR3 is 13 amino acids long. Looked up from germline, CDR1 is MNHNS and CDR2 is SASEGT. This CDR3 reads CASSGRGSTEAFF. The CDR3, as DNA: TGTGCCAGCAGTGGGCGGGGGAGCACTGAAGCTTTCTTT.